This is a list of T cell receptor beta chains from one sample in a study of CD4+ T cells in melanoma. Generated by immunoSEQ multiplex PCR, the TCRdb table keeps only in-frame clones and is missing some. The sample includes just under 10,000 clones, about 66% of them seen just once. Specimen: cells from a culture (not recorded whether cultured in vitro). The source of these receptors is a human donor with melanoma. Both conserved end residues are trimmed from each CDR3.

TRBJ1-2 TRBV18 ASSPVLRGQPSYGYT
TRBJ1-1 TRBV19 ASRDWGLNTEAF
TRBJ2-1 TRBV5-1 ASSLTGYNEQF
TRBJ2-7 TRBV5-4 ASSLGTSGGRTSYEQY
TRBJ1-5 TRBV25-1 ASDIRRHLNQPQH
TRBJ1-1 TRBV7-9 ASTLGGRTEAF
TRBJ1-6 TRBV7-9 ASSAGQGFYNSPLH
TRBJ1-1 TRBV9 ASSGEEGLLVNTEAF
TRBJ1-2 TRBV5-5 ASSFAGIYGYT
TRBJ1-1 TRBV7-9 ASSFPGSRNTEAF
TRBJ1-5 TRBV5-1 ASSPDGYQPQH
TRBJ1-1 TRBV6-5 ASSEVRGTEAF
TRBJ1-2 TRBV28 ASRIDRGYGYT
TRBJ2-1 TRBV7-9 ASSPPGGEDNEQF
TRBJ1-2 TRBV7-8 ASSLMGYGYT
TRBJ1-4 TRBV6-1 ASSAGRGREKLF
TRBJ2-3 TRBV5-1 ASSSGGLAGTDTQY
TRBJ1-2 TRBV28 ASSLRLYGYT
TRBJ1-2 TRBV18 ASSPEGQGSGYT
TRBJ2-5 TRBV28 ASSSSRPQY
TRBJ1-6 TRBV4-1 ASSQAATGMIF
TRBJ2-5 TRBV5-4 ASSTGTFQETQY
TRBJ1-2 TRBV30 AWSVLRGRGTNYGYT
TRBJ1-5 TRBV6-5 ASSYDRGNQPQH
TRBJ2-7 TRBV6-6 ASRRDSVYEQY
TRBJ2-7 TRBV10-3 AISANGMGEQY
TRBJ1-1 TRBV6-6 ASNHVRTGLNTEAF
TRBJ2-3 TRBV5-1 ASSLGLASNTQY
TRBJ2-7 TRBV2 ASRGTGPYEQY
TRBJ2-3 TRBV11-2 ASSLGSQY
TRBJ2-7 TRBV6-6 ASRPRLLGVYEQY
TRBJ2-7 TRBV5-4 ASRFAGSPAYEQY
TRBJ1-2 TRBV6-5 ASKTGYDGYT
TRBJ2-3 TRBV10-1 ASSAGGPGDTQY
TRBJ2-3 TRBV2 ASRGGGGRTDTQY
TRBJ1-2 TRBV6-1 ASSERDYGYT
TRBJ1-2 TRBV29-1 SVGYGYT
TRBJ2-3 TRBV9 ASSVRQGASSTDTQY
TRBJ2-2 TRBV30 AWSVQGVTGELF
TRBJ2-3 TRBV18 ASSVPFAGETTDTQY
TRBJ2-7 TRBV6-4 ARPGQGANEQY
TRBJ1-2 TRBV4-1 ASSQTGTQNYGYT
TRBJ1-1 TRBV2 ASSEERDTEAF
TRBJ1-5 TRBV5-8 ASSLEPWQPQH
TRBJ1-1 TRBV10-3 ATRQDRLNTEAF
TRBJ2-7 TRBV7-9 ASSLGGGGTHEQY
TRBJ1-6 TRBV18 ASSPNSGQGKGSPLH
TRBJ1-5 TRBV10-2 ATSRPGGNQPQH
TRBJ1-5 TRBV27 ASSPLGGGHSNQPQH
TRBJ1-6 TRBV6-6 ASGRGGRSPLH
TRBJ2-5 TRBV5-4 ASSTGPLAAQETQY
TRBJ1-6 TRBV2 ASSVVSSYNSPLH
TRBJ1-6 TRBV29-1 SVAQGRNSPLH
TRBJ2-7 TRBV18 ASSPPSGGKYEQY
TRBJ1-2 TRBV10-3 AISATDGPDGYT
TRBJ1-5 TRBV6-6 ASSRSGWMQPQH
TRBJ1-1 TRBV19 ASRGTLTPEAF
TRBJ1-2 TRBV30 AWSLQGGSYGYT